This entry lists 22 T cell receptor beta chains sequenced from one sample in a study of T cell responses to AZD1222 COVID-19 vaccine (dated by TCRdb to about 2021). Library method: the immunoSEQ multiplex PCR assay. The clones in this table, taken by TCRdb from immuneACCESS, are in-frame only. Not every clone is retained; where verified, under half of the shortfall comes from an unresolved V gene, and the cause of the rest is unknown. Within this sample are 120,000 or so clones, with more than 75% of them counted one time only. The ten largest account for more than 9% of the sample. The sample's time point label is to be understood as: baseline before first vaccination. Sequenced material: peripheral blood, taken on day 0 of AZD1222 vaccination. Every receptor here comes from an adult in good health.

The V gene is TRBV28, the J gene TRBJ1-3; possible D gene TRBD1, 5 bases. The CDR3 runs 13 residues. From germline, CDR1 is MDHEN and CDR2 SYDVKM. Trimming pared 5 bases from V and 9 bases from J, leaving 14 bases between. DNA for the CDR3: TGTGCCAGCAGTACACTCCGGGGGGGCACCATATATTTT. Protein: CASSTLRGGTIYF.

This chain joins TRBV4-3 and TRBJ1-1, with no clear D. The CDR3 runs to 13 residues. V was shortened by 0 bases and J by 11 bases, with 13 bases between the two germline ends. Looked up from germline, CDR1 is LGHNA and CDR2 is YSLEER. The chain's CDR3 is CASSQDLENRAFF. CDR3 coding DNA: TGCGCCAGCAGCCAAGATCTGGAGAACCGGGCTTTCTTT.

Only a few counts were recorded for this clone. V usage is TRBV9 and J usage is TRBJ1-2; D not certain. The V end lost 3 bases, the J end lost 1 base, and 19 bases lay between the germline ends. CDR1 and CDR2 from the germline V gene are SGDLS and YYNGEE. This CDR3 contains 17 residues. The CDR3 reads CASSATRVVVDNYGYTF. For the CDR3, the DNA is TGTGCCAGCAGCGCCACAAGGGTAGTGGTAGATAACTATGGCTACACCTTC. The whole variable domain, remainder taken from reference TRBV9 and TRBJ1-2, is DSGVTQTPKHLITATGQRVTLRCSPRSGDLSVYWYQQSLDQGLQFLIQYYNGEERAKGNILERFSAQQFPDLHSELNLSSLELGDSALYFCASSATRVVVDNYGYTFGSGTRLTVV.

The chain is built from TRBV4-2 and TRBJ1-3, with D unresolved. Trimming took off 0 bases at V and 2 bases at J, with 11 bases between the two ends. CDR1 and CDR2 from the germline V gene are LGHNA and YNFKEQ. The CDR3 contains 16 residues. The DNA for the CDR3 is TGTGCCAGCAGCCAAGATCCGGCTGGTGCTGGAAACACCATATATTTT. Translation: CASSQDPAGAGNTIYF.

This clone was detected once. The gene calls are TRBV11-2 and TRBJ1-3, with TRBD1 matching 8 bases. CDR3 length: 18 residues. Looked up from germline, CDR1 is SGHAT and CDR2 is FQNNGV. Trimming cost V 4 bases and J 0 bases; bases outside gene matches: 11. The CDR3 loop is CASSSRQGRTSSGNTIYF. Here the CDR3 DNA reads TGTGCCAGCAGCTCCCGACAGGGGAGAACAAGCTCTGGAAACACCATATATTTT.

The chain recombines TRBV4-2 with TRBJ1-3; D unclear. The ends were cut back, 4 bases at V and 0 bases at J, with 22 bases in the middle. CDR1 is LGHNA and CDR2 is YNFKEQ in the germline V gene. The CDR3 covers 19 residues. The CDR3 sequence: CASSLDPPGPSSSGNTIYF. The CDR3 region has the DNA TGTGCCAGCAGCCTTGACCCTCCGGGCCCCTCGAGCTCTGGAAACACCATATATTTT.

This clone occurred once. The chain uses TRBV4-1 and TRBJ1-5, with D perhaps matching TRBD1 (5 bases). There are 15 residues in the CDR3. In germline, CDR1 is MGHRA, CDR2 YSYEKL. Trimming took off 4 bases at V and 7 bases at J, with 17 bases between the two ends. The CDR3 DNA follows: TGCGCCAGCAGCCCCCGCGCAGGGTATGGGCAGCCCCAGCATTTT. The encoded protein is CASSPRAGYGQPQHF.

Remarks on this clone: No DNA is shown, since the ends of the CDR3 on it are uncertain; the CDR3 is the one TCRdb lists. The chain carries TRBV2 and TRBJ2-3; whether TRBD2, the table's D call, matches the DNA was not checked. CDR1 is SNHLY, CDR2 FYNNEI, per germline. The CDR3 length equals 16 residues, ends included. The CDR3 spells CASSSSLAGLTDTQYF.

This chain joins TRBV19 and TRBJ2-7; D may match TRBD1 or TRBD2 (5 bases each). This CDR3 region has 16 residues. Germline V gene data show CDR1 as LNHDA and CDR2 as SQIVND (reference sequence). V lost 5 bases and J lost 2, with 19 bases in between. DNA for the CDR3: TGTGCCAGTAGTCCGCCCCGGTGGAGAGGGGCCTACGAGCAGTACTTC. It specifies CASSPPRWRGAYEQYF.

This chain links TRBV11-3 with TRBJ2-7; 7 bases fit TRBD1. V gave up 5 bases and J gave up 2 bases; unmatched junction bases: 3. Germline V gene lookup returns CDR1 SGHNT and CDR2 YENEEA. This CDR3 contains 13 residues. The CDR3: CASSPGQAYEQYF. CDR3 DNA sequence: TGTGCCAGCAGCCCAGGACAGGCCTACGAGCAGTACTTC.

The chain carries TRBV7-9 and TRBJ1-4; TRBD1 aligns across 8 bases. Trimming at V came to 6 bases and at J to 0 bases, leaving 6 bases not matched to a gene. Germline loops: CDR1 SEHNR, CDR2 FQNEAQ (reference sequence). The CDR3 consists of 16 residues. CDR3 DNA sequence: TGTGCCAGCAGGCAAACAGGGGGGACAACTAATGAAAAACTGTTTTTT. Protein: CASRQTGGTTNEKLFF.

The CDR3 loop reads CATSSPRRANYGYTF. The CDR3 DNA follows: TGTGCCACCAGCAGCCCGAGGAGGGCAAACTATGGCTACACCTTC. The J gene is TRBJ1-2, the V gene TRBV15; no definite D call. Trimming left V 3 bases short and J 2 bases short, with 13 bases between. The CDR3 consists of 15 residues. In germline, CDR1 is LNHNV, CDR2 YYDKDF (reference sequence). The full variable domain, its missing parts supplied by reference TRBV15 and TRBJ1-2, is DAMVIQNPRYQVTQFGKPVTLSCSQTLNHNVMYWYQQKSSQAPKLLFHYYDKDFNNEADTPDNFQSRRPNTSFCFLDIRSPGLGDTAMYLCATSSPRRANYGYTFGSGTRLTVV.

This chain links TRBV30 with TRBJ2-3; D may be TRBD2 (5 bases). Per germline, CDR1 GTSNPN and CDR2 SVGIG (reference sequence). This CDR3 has 15 residues. V lost 2 bases to trimming and J lost 6 bases, with 18 bases between them. The chain's CDR3 is CAWSPTSGWFDTQYF. DNA for the CDR3: TGTGCCTGGAGTCCAACATCGGGATGGTTTGATACGCAGTATTTT.

This clone was recorded once. The chain joins TRBV5-1 to TRBJ2-1; the match to TRBD1 covers 11 bases. Trimming removed 0 bases from V and 7 bases from J; junction bases left unmatched: 3. Germline CDR1 is SGHRS and CDR2 is YFSETQ. There are 15 residues in the CDR3. The CDR3 nucleotides read TGCGCCAGCAGCTTGGCGGGGACAGGGGGTAATGAGCAGTTCTTC. Translated: CASSLAGTGGNEQFF. The full variable domain, in which reference TRBV5-1 and TRBJ2-1 provide the parts outside the CDR3, is KAGVTQTPRYLIKTRGQQVTLSCSPISGHRSVSWYQQTPGQGLQFLFEYFSETQRNKGNFPGRFSGRQFSNSRSEMNVSTLELGDSALYLCASSLAGTGGNEQFFGPGTRLTVL.

The chain joins TRBV30 to TRBJ2-7, with TRBD1 as a possible D gene (5 bases). Germline V lookup: CDR1 GTSNPN, CDR2 SVGIG (reference sequence). The CDR3 totals 12 residues. Trimming took 4 bases from V and 3 from J, leaving 10 bases between them. Here the CDR3 reads CAWIDRGYEQYF. The CDR3 nucleotides are TGTGCCTGGATCGATAGGGGCTACGAGCAGTACTTC. Based on the CDR3 plus reference TRBV30 and TRBJ2-7, the full variable domain is SQTIHQWPATLVQPVGSPLSLECTVEGTSNPNLYWYRQAAGRGLQLLFYSVGIGQISSEVPQNLSASRPQDRQFILSSKKLLLSDSGFYLCAWIDRGYEQYFGPGTRLTVT.

The chain employs TRBV6-2 or TRBV6-3 and TRBJ2-1; D remains ambiguous. Trimming removed 6 bases at V and 8 bases at J, with 8 bases between. Germline V gene data show CDR1 as MNHEY and CDR2 as SVGEGT. The CDR3 spans 11 residues. The CDR3 DNA reads as TGTGCCAGCAGCGATTGGGATGAGCAGTTCTTC. Translated, it gives CASSDWDEQFF.

V usage is TRBV2 and J usage is TRBJ2-1, with D uncertain. The CDR3 has 12 amino acids. Trimming took 8 bases from V and 6 from J, leaving 11 bases between them. Germline lookup yields CDR1 SNHLY and CDR2 FYNNEI. As DNA, the CDR3 is TGTGCCAGCTTGGGCCGGATCAATGAGCAGTTCTTC. Protein product: CASLGRINEQFF.

The V and J genes are TRBV6-2 or TRBV6-3 and TRBJ1-5; 8 bases map to TRBD1. The junction had 12 bases not matched to a gene; V was cut back by 3 bases and J by 5 bases. CDR3 size: 17 residues. Germline loops: CDR1 MNHEY, CDR2 SVGEGT. The CDR3 coding sequence is TGTGCCAGCAGTTATGCAGGGGGCGCCCCAGGGCATCAGCCCCAGCATTTT. Translating gives CASSYAGGAPGHQPQHF.

V gene TRBV7-9 combines with J gene TRBJ1-3; the D gene is possibly TRBD1 (5 bases). This CDR3 contains 15 residues. Between the trimmed V and J ends, which lost 3 bases and 0 bases, there was a span of 9 bases. Per germline, CDR1 SEHNR and CDR2 FQNEAQ (reference sequence). CDR3 in DNA: TGTGCCAGCAGCTTGGCGGGGGGCTCTGGAAACACCATATATTTT. Amino acid sequence: CASSLAGGSGNTIYF.

This chain's CDR3 is CASSFSYGQEAFF. The CDR3 DNA is TGTGCCAGCAGCTTCTCGTATGGTCAGGAAGCTTTCTTT. The V gene is TRBV12-3 or TRBV12-4, the J gene TRBJ1-1; D unclear. The ends were cut back, 6 bases at V and 8 bases at J, with 16 bases in the middle. The CDR3 sequence is 13 residues long.

The V call is TRBV6-1, the J call TRBJ2-7, with D uncertain. The germline CDR1 and CDR2 sequences are MNHNS and SASEGT. The CDR3 is made up of 14 amino acids. Trimming took off 2 bases at V and 0 bases at J, with 8 bases between the two ends. The DNA of the CDR3 is TGTGCCAGCAGTGAACAGCCAAGCTCCTACGAGCAGTACTTC. Amino acid sequence: CASSEQPSSYEQYF.

This chain links TRBV29-1 with TRBJ1-4, with a weak D call TRBD1 (5 bases). CDR1 and CDR2 from the germline V gene are SQVTM and ANQGSEA. V lost 7 bases and J lost 8, with 17 bases in between. The CDR3 length is 13 residues. The CDR3 nucleotides are TGCAGCGCATTTGACAGTTGGAAGGAAAAACTGTTTTTT. Translated: CSAFDSWKEKLFF.